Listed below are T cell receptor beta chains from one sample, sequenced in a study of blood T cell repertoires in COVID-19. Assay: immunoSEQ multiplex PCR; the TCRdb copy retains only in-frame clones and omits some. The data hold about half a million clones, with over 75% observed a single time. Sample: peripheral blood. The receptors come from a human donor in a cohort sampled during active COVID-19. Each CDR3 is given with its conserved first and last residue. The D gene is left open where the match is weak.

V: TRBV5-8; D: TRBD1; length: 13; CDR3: CASSRQGGETQYF
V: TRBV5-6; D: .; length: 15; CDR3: CASSLTSGSTDTQYF
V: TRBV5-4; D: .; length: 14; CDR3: CASSPQGPENIQYF
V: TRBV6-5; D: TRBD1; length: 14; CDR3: CASRDRGSWEKLFF
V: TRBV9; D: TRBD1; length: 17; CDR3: CASSPQTGLGSGNTIYF
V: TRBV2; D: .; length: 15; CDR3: CASTVRPEGNQPQHF
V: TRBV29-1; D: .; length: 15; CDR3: CSVTPGGASTDTQYF
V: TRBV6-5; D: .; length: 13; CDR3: CASTSGGARGYTF
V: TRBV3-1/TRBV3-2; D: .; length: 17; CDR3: CASSQGTGENRTDTQYF
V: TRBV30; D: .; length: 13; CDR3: CAWTQWGGEKLFF
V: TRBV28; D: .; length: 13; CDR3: CASTRRVNTEAFF
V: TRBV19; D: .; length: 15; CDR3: CASSIAGQDTGELFF
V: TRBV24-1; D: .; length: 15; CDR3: CATSDGGQIQETQYF
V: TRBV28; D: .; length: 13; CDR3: CASSFGGKYEQYF
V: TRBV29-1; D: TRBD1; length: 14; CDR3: CSAEGTGGNNEQFF
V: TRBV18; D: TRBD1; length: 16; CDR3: CASSPQRQGVMAEAFF
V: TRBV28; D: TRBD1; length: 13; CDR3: CASKAGGLETQYF
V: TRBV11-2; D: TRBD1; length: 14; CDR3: CASSLDRGPGHPYF
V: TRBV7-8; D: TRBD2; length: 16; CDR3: CASSAAGLAGTGELFF
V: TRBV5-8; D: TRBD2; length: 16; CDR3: CASSFSGTVAKNIQYF
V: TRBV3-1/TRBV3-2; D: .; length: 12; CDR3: CASSHRGGEQFF
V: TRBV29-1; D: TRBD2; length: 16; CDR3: CSVEGQGTSDYNEQFF
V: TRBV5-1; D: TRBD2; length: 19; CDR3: CASSSFGTSGRPPYNEQFF
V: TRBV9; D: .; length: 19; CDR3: CASSVGAIGGLFSYNEQFF
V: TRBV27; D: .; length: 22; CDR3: CASSLSSMMWEDLSSYNSPLHF
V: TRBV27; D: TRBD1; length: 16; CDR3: CASSPRRGQGFSPLHF
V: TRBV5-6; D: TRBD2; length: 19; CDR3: CASSPSGTSGRALSRELFF
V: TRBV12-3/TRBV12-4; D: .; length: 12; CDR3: CASSDSTEKLFF
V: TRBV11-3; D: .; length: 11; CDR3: CASLKSQPQHF
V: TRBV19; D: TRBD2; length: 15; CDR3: CASSTVRTGGNEQFF
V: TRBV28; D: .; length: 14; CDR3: CASHGKMSPNEQFF
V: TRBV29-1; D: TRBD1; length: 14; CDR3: CSVDEQGANYGYTF
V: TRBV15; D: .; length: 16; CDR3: CATSRDRGRTGNTIYF
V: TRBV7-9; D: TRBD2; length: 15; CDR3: CASSRLAGYQETQYF
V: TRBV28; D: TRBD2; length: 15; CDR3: CASSSVAGATDTQYF